This TCR beta chain stems from a study of identical twins. Study-wide findings and caveats: Zero-insertion results could be subject to partial confounding by invariant MAIT and iNKT cells.

Deletions cut 5 bases from V and 2 bases from J, with 18 bases between. The CDR3 spans 16 residues. For this clonotype: Its antigen is unidentified.

TCRdb processed the 5' RACE reads anew with MiXCR; each CDR3 protein has one entry. The data hold 1.5 million to 2 million distinct CDR3 sequences, with more than 30% observed a single time. This sequence joins TRBV12-3 or TRBV12-4 and TRBJ2-5; TRBD1 might be the D (7 bases). The TCR was taken from a newborn girl in good health. The sequencing input was cord blood. CDR3 DNA: TGTGCCAGCAGTATCCAACCCCCAGGGGGGCAAGAGACCCAGTACTTC. Translation gives CASSIQPPGGQETQYF.